This TCR beta chain was retrieved from a study of Ad26.COV2.S vaccination and SARS-CoV-2 variants. Whole-study findings and limits: Reported post-vaccination CD8+ and CD4+ T cell responses to spike showed substantial breadth. Vaccinees displayed broader spike-specific TCR repertoires than placebo recipients.

Trimming cost V 10 bases and J 8 bases, with 14 bases left between them. The CDR3 is 11 amino acids. The V gene's germline CDR1 is MDHEN and CDR2 SYDVKM. As for this clone: Its antigen is still unknown.

Only in-frame clones appear in the TCRdb table, and some are missing; sequencing was by immunoSEQ multiplex PCR. Altogether around 300,000 clones are present, approximately 86% being singletons, with the ten largest covering approximately 12%. The treatment: some 20 received Ad26.COV2.S at low or high dose, single or two shots; 5 received placebo; per-sample allocation not given. After the first vaccine or placebo injection, samples were drawn on day 63. The rearrangement uses TRBV28 and TRBJ1-2; D is unclear. The origin of this receptor is a person aged 18-60 years who received the Ad26.COV2.S COVID-19 vaccine or a placebo. Source: peripheral blood, taken in a trial of Ad26.COV2.S vaccine versus placebo. CDR3 loop: CAILTLKGYTF. The CDR3 coding sequence is TGTGCCATCCTGACCCTAAAGGGCTACACCTTC.